This record concerns one T cell receptor beta chain sequence. This entry is derived from a study of blood T cell repertoires in COVID-19. Study-wide background: T cells, B-cell-depleted T cells, or PBMCs supplied cDNA or gDNA.

Original analysis: From reference gene primer amplification, estimates of nucleated cell counts were derived. The method was immunoSEQ multiplex PCR; TCRdb's version includes in-frame clones alone and lacks a portion of them. V and J calls and clone size are those listed in that table; D and trimming were worked out from the DNA. The table has around 130,000 clones, about 76% seen once. The ends were cut back, 2 bases at V and 5 bases at J, with 13 bases in the middle. This CDR3 has 15 amino acids. Germline CDR1 SGDLS, CDR2 YYNGEE. Sequenced sample: peripheral blood. This TCR was recovered from a man older than 75 with acute or convalescent COVID-19. V is TRBV9 and J is TRBJ2-2, with D maybe TRBD1 (6 bases). The CDR3 sequence: CASSVGASRTGELFF. CDR3 sequence (DNA): TGTGCCAGCAGCGTGGGGGCATCTAGAACCGGGGAGCTGTTTTTT. Filled out from reference TRBV9 and TRBJ2-2, the complete variable domain reads DSGVTQTPKHLITATGQRVTLRCSPRSGDLSVYWYQQSLDQGLQFLIQYYNGEERAKGNILERFSAQQFPDLHSELNLSSLELGDSALYFCASSVGASRTGELFFGEGSRLTVL.